This T cell receptor (beta chain) comes out of a study of blood T cells in healthy people across ages (dated by TCRdb to 2014 to 2015). Regarding the research as a whole: In model experiments, template switching captured roughly one uniquely barcoded TCR beta cDNA molecule for every two T cells. The donors were split into four age groups: young (average roughly 15 years), middle-aged (39), aged (over 55) and long-lived (about 82). Age-related changes in TCR beta repertoire diversity were measured in the study by deep sequencing normalized with unique cDNA molecular identifiers. Two additional independent replicas of 1 million unique cDNA reads from the same blood draw were analyzed for two donors (one aged 18 to 30 and one aged 80 or older). What the study reported, not specific to this receptor: Because the CMV infection status of the donors was unknown, age-related changes in expanded clonotypes may potentially have been confounded. Estimates of total diversity from one million sequenced T cells were regarded as lower bounds and underestimates. Observed TCR beta diversity per million T cells fell roughly linearly with age, and a significant reduction was already apparent by age around 40. Compared with the aged group, the long-lived group had more naive CD4+ T cells, fewer expanded clones and increased TCR diversity, a pattern suggesting age selection. Observed TCR beta diversity correlated strongly with the percentage of naive T cells measured by flow cytometry. Bulk unsorted PBMC profiling prevented conclusive comparison of naive and antigen-experienced compartments.

The donors were roughly 39 Caucasian individuals from Russia, aged 6 to 90 years, who were systemically healthy. Approximately 9.3 milliliters of peripheral blood were drawn from each donor into EDTA-treated Vacutainer tubes. Ficoll-Paque density-gradient centrifugation was used to isolate PBMCs, with at least 7 million per sample. Total RNA was extracted from PBMCs with Trizol reagent, with at least 6 micrograms obtained per sample. For every donor, an aliquot of PBMCs went through flow cytometry to measure the percentages of naive CD45RAhigh/CD27high T cells. Library preparation used 5' RACE. Data came from an Illumina HiSeq 2500. A second PCR of about 7 to 12 cycles was performed with a sample-barcoded 5' primer and a J-beta primer mix. A template-switch 5' adaptor carrying 12 random nucleotides introduced a unique molecular identifier onto each TCR beta cDNA molecule. At least 2.5 million CDR3-containing paired-end reads were obtained from each sample. The Mint cDNA synthesis kit, primed by a TRBC-specific oligonucleotide, was used to synthesize first-strand cDNA from all RNA. After uracil-DNA glycosylase treatment, a first 18-cycle PCR used universal primers M1SS and BC2_uni_R on all cDNA. As for the authors' bioinformatics: For normalization, 1 million high-quality reads were randomly selected from each sample, with every read carrying a distinct molecular identifier. Reads with shared molecular identifiers were discarded instead of being binned into consensus sequences. CDR3 identification, clonotype clustering and error correction used MiTCR with a Q25 quality threshold and the strictest error-elimination algorithm. A nonparametric unseen species model with Euler transformation was used to estimate lower-bound total TCR beta diversity. The public reads were run again by TCRdb, first through fastp at Q25 and then through MiXCR, and only productive beta chains were kept. When rows share a CDR3 protein, they turn into one entry using the most common DNA and genes. Clone size and V and J calls follow TCRdb, not the original study. The sample table contains hundreds of thousands of distinct CDR3 sequences; only one count was recorded for more than 20% of them. The top ten hold 8.7% of the sample.

This clonotype has a count of ten or more. The antigen it recognizes is unknown. No base qualities exist here, and no much larger clone lies one base off it. The CDR3, from cysteine to phenylalanine, totals 15 residues. The retained sequence is limited to the CDR3, 45 bases, with the frame set at the first base. The germline V gene (reference sequence) sets CDR1 to LGHDT and CDR2 to YNNKEL. A distance of 10 bases separates the germline ends of V and J, which lose 0 bases and 5 bases respectively. These same data were also listed under a study on T cells of mothers and their children. The second source states: Nine systemically healthy Caucasian individuals served as donors, namely three mothers together with their six children. cDNA synthesis used all of the extracted RNA, with roughly 1.6 ug of RNA in each 15 ul reaction. Sample barcodes and 2-4 random nucleotides were added via the M1S primer in the second PCR. More than 8 million TCR beta CDR3 reads were obtained from each mother, and roughly 3 million reads were obtained from each child. TCR recombination output is similarly shaped by thymic selection in related and unrelated pairs, with a minor effect exerted by inherited differences. Normalized repertoire overlap was always found to be slightly, but never significantly, higher in related mother-child pairs than in unrelated mother-child pairs. No persistent microchimeric T cell clones were found, with a detection sensitivity of around 100 clones per million clonotypes. To look for features that set related mother-child pairs apart from unrelated individuals, the researchers ran deep NGS to compare the TCR beta repertoires of mothers and children. Mothers averaged roughly 40 +/- 4 years of age and children averaged about 10 +/- 4 years. After adapter ligation with NEBNext reagents, the libraries were sequenced on Illumina HiSeq 2000 with 100+100 nt paired-end reads. To prevent cross-contamination, the mother and child libraries were prepared one month apart and sequenced in separate runs. For each donor, between about 500,000 and 2,200,000 distinct TCR beta clonotypes were identified. Naive TCR beta clonotypes were estimated from low-frequency clonotypes matched to each donor's FACS-determined naive share, without sorting.

The chain employs TRBV3-1 and TRBJ2-2; there is no confident call for the D gene. Sequenced: blood. This sequence was found in a boy aged 5-17 years in good health. The CDR3 reads CASSQEGFETGELFF. The nucleotide sequence reads TGTGCCAGCAGCCAAGAAGGATTCGAAACCGGGGAGCTGTTTTTT.